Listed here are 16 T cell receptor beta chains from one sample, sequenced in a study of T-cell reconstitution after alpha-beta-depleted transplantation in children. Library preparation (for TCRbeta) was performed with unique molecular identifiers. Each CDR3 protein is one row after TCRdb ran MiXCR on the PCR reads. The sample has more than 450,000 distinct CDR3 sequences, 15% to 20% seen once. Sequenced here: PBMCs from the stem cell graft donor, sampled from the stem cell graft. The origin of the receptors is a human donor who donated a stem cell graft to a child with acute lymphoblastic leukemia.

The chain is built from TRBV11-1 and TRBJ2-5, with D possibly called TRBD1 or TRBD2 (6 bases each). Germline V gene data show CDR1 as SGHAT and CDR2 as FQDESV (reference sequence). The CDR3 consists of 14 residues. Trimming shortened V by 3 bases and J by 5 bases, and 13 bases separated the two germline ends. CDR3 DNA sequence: TGTGCCAGCAGCTTCGGGGGCGCCGGGGAGACCCAGTACTTC. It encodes CASSFGGAGETQYF.

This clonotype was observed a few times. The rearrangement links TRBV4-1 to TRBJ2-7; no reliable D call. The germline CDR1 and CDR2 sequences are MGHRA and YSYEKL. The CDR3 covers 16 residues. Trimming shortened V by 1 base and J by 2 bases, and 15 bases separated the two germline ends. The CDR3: CASSQAIASRTYEQYF. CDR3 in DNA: TGCGCCAGCAGCCAAGCGATAGCCTCTCGAACCTACGAGCAGTACTTC.

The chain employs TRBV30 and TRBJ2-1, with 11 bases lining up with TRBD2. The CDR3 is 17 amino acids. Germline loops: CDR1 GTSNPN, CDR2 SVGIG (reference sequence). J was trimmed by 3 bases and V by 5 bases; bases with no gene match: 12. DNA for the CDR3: TGTGCCTGGGCGGGGACTAGCGGCAACTCTCTCTACAATGAGCAGTTCTTC. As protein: CAWAGTSGNSLYNEQFF. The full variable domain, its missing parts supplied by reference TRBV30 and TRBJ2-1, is SQTIHQWPATLVQPVGSPLSLECTVEGTSNPNLYWYRQAAGRGLQLLFYSVGIGQISSEVPQNLSASRPQDRQFILSSKKLLLSDSGFYLCAWAGTSGNSLYNEQFFGPGTRLTVL.

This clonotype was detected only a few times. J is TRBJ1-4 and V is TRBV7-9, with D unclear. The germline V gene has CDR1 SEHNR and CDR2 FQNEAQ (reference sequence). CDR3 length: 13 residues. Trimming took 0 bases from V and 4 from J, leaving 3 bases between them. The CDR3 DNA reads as TGTGCCAGCAGCTTAGCTGATAATGAAAAACTGTTTTTT. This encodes CASSLADNEKLFF.

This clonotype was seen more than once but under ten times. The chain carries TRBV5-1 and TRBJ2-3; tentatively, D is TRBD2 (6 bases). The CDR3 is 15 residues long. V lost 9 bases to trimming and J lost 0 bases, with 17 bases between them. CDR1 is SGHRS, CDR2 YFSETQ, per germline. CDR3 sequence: CATTFSSGSTDTQYF. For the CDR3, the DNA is TGCGCCACCACTTTTTCCAGCGGGAGCACAGATACGCAGTATTTT.

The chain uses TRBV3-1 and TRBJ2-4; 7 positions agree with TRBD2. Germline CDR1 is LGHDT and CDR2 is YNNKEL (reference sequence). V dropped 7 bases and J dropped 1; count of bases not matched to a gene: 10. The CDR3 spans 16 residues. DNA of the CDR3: TGTGCCAGCACCCTACGCGGGAGTGGGGCCAAAAACATTCAGTACTTC. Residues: CASTLRGSGAKNIQYF.

The CDR3 nucleotides are TGCGCCAGCAGCCCGGACGGGGTTGAGGACACTGAAGCTTTCTTT. As protein: CASSPDGVEDTEAFF. The rearrangement links TRBV5-1 to TRBJ1-1; unclear D gene. The germline V gene encodes CDR1 SGHRS and CDR2 YFSETQ. The CDR3 spans 15 residues. Trimming shortened V by 4 bases and J by 3 bases, and 16 bases separated the two germline ends.

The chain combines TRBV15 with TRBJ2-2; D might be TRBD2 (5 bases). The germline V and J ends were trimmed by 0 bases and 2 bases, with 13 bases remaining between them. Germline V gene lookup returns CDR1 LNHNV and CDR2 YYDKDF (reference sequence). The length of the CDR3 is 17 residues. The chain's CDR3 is CATSRDYGKVNTGELFF. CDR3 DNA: TGTGCCACCAGCAGAGATTACGGGAAGGTCAACACCGGGGAGCTGTTTTTT.

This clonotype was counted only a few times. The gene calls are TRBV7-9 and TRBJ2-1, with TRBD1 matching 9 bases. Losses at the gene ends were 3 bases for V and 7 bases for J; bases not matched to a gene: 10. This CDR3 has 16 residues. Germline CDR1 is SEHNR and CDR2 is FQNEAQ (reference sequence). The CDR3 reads CASSLGPDRGENEQFF. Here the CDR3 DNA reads TGTGCCAGCAGCTTGGGGCCGGACAGGGGCGAGAATGAGCAGTTCTTC.

The CDR3 DNA is TGCAGCGTCGACGGGACAGGGGGCGCCGAGACCCAGTACTTC. Amino acid sequence: CSVDGTGGAETQYF. The rearrangement joins TRBV29-1 to TRBJ2-5; the match to TRBD1 covers 12 bases. V lost 6 bases to trimming and J lost 5 bases; unmatched junction nucleotides: 7. The CDR3 is 14 residues long. Germline loops: CDR1 SQVTM, CDR2 ANQGSEA.

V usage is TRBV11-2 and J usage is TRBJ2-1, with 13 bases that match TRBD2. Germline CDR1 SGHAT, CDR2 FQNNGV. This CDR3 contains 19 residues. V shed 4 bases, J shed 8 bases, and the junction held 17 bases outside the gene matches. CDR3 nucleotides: TGTGCCAGCAGCTCGCGACTCAAGATGACTAGCGGGAGGATTGATGAGCAGTTCTTC. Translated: CASSSRLKMTSGRIDEQFF.

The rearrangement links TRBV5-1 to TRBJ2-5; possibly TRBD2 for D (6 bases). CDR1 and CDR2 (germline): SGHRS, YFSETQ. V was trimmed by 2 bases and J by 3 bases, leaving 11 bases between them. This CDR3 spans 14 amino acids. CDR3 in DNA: TGCGCCAGCAGCTTCGCGGGATTTGAAGAGACCCAGTACTTC. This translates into CASSFAGFEETQYF.

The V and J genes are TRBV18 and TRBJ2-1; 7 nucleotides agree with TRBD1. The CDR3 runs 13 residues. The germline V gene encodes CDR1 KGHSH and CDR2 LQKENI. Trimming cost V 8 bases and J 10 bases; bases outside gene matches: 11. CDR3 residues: CASHRDSLTEQFF. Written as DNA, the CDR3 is TGTGCCAGCCACCGGGACAGCCTGACGGAGCAGTTCTTC.

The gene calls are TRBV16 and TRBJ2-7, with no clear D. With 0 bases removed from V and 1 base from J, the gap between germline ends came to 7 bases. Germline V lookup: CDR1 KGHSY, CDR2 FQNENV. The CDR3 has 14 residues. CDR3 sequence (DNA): TGTGCCAGCAGCCAATCCGCAGGTTCCTACGAGCAGTACTTC. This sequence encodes CASSQSAGSYEQYF.

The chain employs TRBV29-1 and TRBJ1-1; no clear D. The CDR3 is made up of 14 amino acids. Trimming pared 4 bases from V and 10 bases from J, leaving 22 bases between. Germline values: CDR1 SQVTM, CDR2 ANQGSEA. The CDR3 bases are TGCAGCGTTGTTCCTGGATTTAACGGGTTGGGAGCTTTCTTT. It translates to CSVVPGFNGLGAFF.

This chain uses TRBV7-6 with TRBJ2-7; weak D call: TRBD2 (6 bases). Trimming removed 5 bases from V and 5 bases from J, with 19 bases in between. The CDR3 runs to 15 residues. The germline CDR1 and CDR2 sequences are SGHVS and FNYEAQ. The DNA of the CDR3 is TGTGCCAGCAGCCCCGTAACGGGAGAGTCTGACGAGCAGTACTTC. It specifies CASSPVTGESDEQYF.